This TCR beta chain was recovered during a study of blood T cells in healthy people across ages. Notes on the study in general: Older individuals had lower TCR beta diversity per million T cells (the decline was roughly linear).

The authors ran a second PCR of about 7 to 11 cycles using a sample-barcoded 5' primer and a J-beta primer mix. From the 5' RACE reads, TCRdb called clonotypes with MiXCR, one entry per CDR3 protein. The sample has around 780,000 distinct CDR3 sequences, roughly three fifths seen once; the top ten hold around a quarter. Total RNA was extracted at no less than 5.5 micrograms per sample. This CDR3 spans 17 amino acids. The germline CDR1 and CDR2 sequences are SGHTA and FQGNSA. In regard to this clonotype: What it binds is not known.

V and J are TRBV7-2 and TRBJ2-1; TRBD2 matches at 8 bases. The DNA matches TRBJ2-7 better at its end, which makes the J call doubtful. The TCR was taken from a man aged 40-50 years in good health. The sequenced material came from blood. The CDR3 protein is CASSSLTGRARGNEQYF. CDR3 DNA sequence: TGTGCCAGCAGCTCTCTAACCGGGAGGGCCAGAGGCAATGAGCAGTACTTC.